Listed below are T cell receptor beta chains from one sample, sequenced in a study of molecular identifiers for immune sequencing clone quantification. TCRdb independently ran MiXCR on the PCR reads; one entry per CDR3 protein. In the table there are around 480,000 distinct CDR3 sequences, 20% to 25% of which are singletons. The specimen was naive CD8+ T cells from blood, with Jurkat cell RNA spiked in. These receptors were collected from a human donor in good health. Some libraries in this study had Jurkat cell RNA spiked in. Both conserved end residues are trimmed from each CDR3.

17,TRBV5-1,TRBJ2-6,ASSLDSPFILSGANVLT
12,TRBV27,TRBJ1-5,ASSLRGNNQPQH
14,TRBV4-1,TRBJ2-5,ASSQERGGLRETQY
11,TRBV9,TRBJ2-3,ASSGPGADTQY
15,TRBV11-2,TRBJ2-3,ASSPLGSGAFTDTQY
9,TRBV20-1,TRBJ2-1,STRDYNEQF
13,TRBV4-3,TRBJ2-1,ASSQETGAYNEQF
12,TRBV12-3/TRBV12-4,TRBJ2-3,ASSFLGPTDTQY
14,TRBV20-1,TRBJ2-1,SASGASVSSYNEQF
9,TRBV12-3/TRBV12-4,TRBJ1-2,ASRSLYRYT
14,TRBV18,TRBJ1-1,ASSPGTEIWDTEAF
14,TRBV4-3,TRBJ2-1,ASSQEWSEVLDEQF
12,TRBV19,TRBJ2-7,ASSYRDTSYEQY
13,TRBV12-3/TRBV12-4,TRBJ2-1,ASLSGTSGYNEQF
11,TRBV28,TRBJ1-6,ASDDRDRSPLH
16,TRBV6-2/TRBV6-3,TRBJ2-7,ASSSLSGTSGYSYEQY
14,TRBV12-3/TRBV12-4,TRBJ1-5,ASSPSRDRERRPQH
13,TRBV5-4,TRBJ1-2,ASSQDHRAYYGYT
16,TRBV5-6,TRBJ1-5,ASSTTTEGRGHNQPQH
13,TRBV29-1,TRBJ1-5,SVEGRHPSNQPQH
15,TRBV12-5,TRBJ2-1,ASGSGLAGASYNEQF
15,TRBV20-1,TRBJ2-7,SAANRGTGGDPYEQY
10,TRBV30,TRBJ1-2,AWMEGLYGYT
13,TRBV5-1,TRBJ2-5,ASSHTQRVQETQY
10,TRBV14,TRBJ2-1,ASSQGDNEQF
13,TRBV20-1,TRBJ1-1,SARDVGWSDTEAF
13,TRBV12-3/TRBV12-4,TRBJ2-5,ASSLELAAQETQY
15,TRBV6-2/TRBV6-3,TRBJ1-5,ASSKWTGLYSNQPQH
11,TRBV30,TRBJ2-7,AWSVLGPGEQY
15,TRBV5-1,TRBJ1-1,ASSLGQGALFGTEAF
13,TRBV6-5,TRBJ2-3,ASSVYPREIDTQY
11,TRBV12-3/TRBV12-4,TRBJ1-6,ASSFSENSPPH
14,TRBV3-1,TRBJ2-1,ASSQASDLTYNEQF
13,TRBV5-3,TRBJ2-1,ASSLGLAGGDEQF
10,TRBV6-5,TRBJ1-1,ASSYFGTDAF
14,TRBV7-9,TRBJ1-1,ASSLAGRSPNTEAF
15,TRBV7-9,TRBJ1-2,ASSLGPGQGANYGYT
14,TRBV14,TRBJ2-1,ASSPSIGQGYNEQF
12,TRBV27,TRBJ2-3,ASSYWTAMDTQY
11,TRBV19,TRBJ1-1,ASSINTNTKAF
14,TRBV9,TRBJ2-1,ASSEGGSARYNEQF
14,TRBV4-1,TRBJ2-5,ACSQDMGLTEETQY
11,TRBV27,TRBJ2-2,ASSPRGSGELF
13,TRBV28,TRBJ2-3,ASSFYKINTDTQY
13,TRBV27,TRBJ1-6,ASSLVTGFSSPLH
13,TRBV7-9,TRBJ2-5,ASSPGDLGQETQY
11,TRBV29-1,TRBJ2-5,SVVPYGTETQY
12,TRBV3-1,TRBJ2-1,ASSQRTGYNEQF
13,TRBV5-3,TRBJ1-1,ASSLDPGAGTEAF
14,TRBV11-2,TRBJ2-7,ASSSTGGQKAYEQY
10,TRBV12-3/TRBV12-4,TRBJ2-7,ASSWTIYEQY